These T cell receptor beta chains were read from a single sample in a study of blood T cell repertoires in COVID-19. This table comes from immunoSEQ multiplex PCR, and its TCRdb copy is limited to in-frame clones, with some not included. Counted here are more than 100,000 clones, 80% to 90% occurring once; the ten biggest clones make up around 3.2%. Sequencing input: peripheral blood. These receptors all stem from a human donor in a cohort sampled during active COVID-19. CDR3s include the opening cysteine and the closing phenylalanine or tryptophan. The order of the fields is D gene, V gene, J gene, clone size, CDR3 DNA, CDR3 protein. The D gene is left open where the match is weak. The size of a clone is reported for some rows only, either as once, few or many, or as a class for expanded clones.

D: TRBD1
V: TRBV7-3
J: TRBJ2-2
size: .
DNA: TGTGCCAGCAGCTCCGGGACAGGCGGACCGAACACCGGGGAGCTGTTTTTT
CDR3: CASSSGTGGPNTGELFF

D: .
V: TRBV27
J: TRBJ2-7
size: .
DNA: TGTGCCAGCAGTTCCCTGCCACTACGGTCCTACGAGCAGTACTTC
CDR3: CASSSLPLRSYEQYF

D: .
V: TRBV5-1
J: TRBJ2-3
size: .
DNA: TGCGCCAGCAGCCGAGCCAACAGGGTGGGGGACACAGATACGCAGTATTTT
CDR3: CASSRANRVGDTDTQYF

D: .
V: TRBV27
J: TRBJ1-1
size: .
DNA: TGTGCCAGCAGTTCCTTACAGGAAGGCCCTTTAGAAGCTTTCTTT
CDR3: CASSSLQEGPLEAFF

D: .
V: TRBV5-4
J: TRBJ2-2
size: .
DNA: TGTGCCGCCCGTCAGGGGGGCACCGGGGAGCTGTTTTTT
CDR3: CAARQGGTGELFF

D: .
V: TRBV3-1/TRBV3-2
J: TRBJ1-1
size: .
DNA: TGTGCCAGCAGCCAAATGGGAGGCACTGAAGCTTTCTTT
CDR3: CASSQMGGTEAFF

D: .
V: TRBV27
J: TRBJ2-7
size: once
DNA: TGTGCCACCCGGCGGAGATACGAGCAGTACTTC
CDR3: CATRRRYEQYF

D: TRBD2
V: TRBV6-2/TRBV6-3
J: TRBJ2-3
size: .
DNA: TGTGCCAGCAGTAGACTAGCGGGACACACAGATACGCAGTATTTT
CDR3: CASSRLAGHTDTQYF

D: .
V: TRBV5-1
J: TRBJ1-1
size: .
DNA: TGCGCCAGCAGGGAAAGGACAGCCTTGAACACTGAAGCTTTCTTT
CDR3: CASRERTALNTEAFF

D: TRBD1
V: TRBV2
J: TRBJ2-1
size: .
DNA: TGTGCCAGCATGACCGGGTACAGGGGAAATGAGCAGTTCTTC
CDR3: CASMTGYRGNEQFF

D: TRBD2
V: TRBV29-1
J: TRBJ2-7
size: once
DNA: TGCAGCGTCACTAGCGGGAGTTCGTACGAGCAGTACTTC
CDR3: CSVTSGSSYEQYF

D: .
V: TRBV28
J: TRBJ1-6
size: .
DNA: TGTGCCAGCAGTTTACCTAACACAGGGATGGATTCACCCCTCCACTTT
CDR3: CASSLPNTGMDSPLHF

D: .
V: TRBV7-3
J: TRBJ2-2
size: .
DNA: TGTGCCAGCAGCTCGACCGGCAGGGCGTCGGGGGAGCTGTTTTTT
CDR3: CASSSTGRASGELFF

D: TRBD2
V: TRBV6-5
J: TRBJ2-7
size: .
DNA: TGTGCCAGCAGCCCCCCCTCTAGCGGGAGGAACGAGCAGTACTTC
CDR3: CASSPPSSGRNEQYF

D: .
V: TRBV30
J: TRBJ1-4
size: .
DNA: TGTGCCTGGAGTACAGGAACCAATGAAAAACTGTTTTTT
CDR3: CAWSTGTNEKLFF

D: .
V: TRBV5-1
J: TRBJ2-3
size: .
DNA: TGCGCCAGCAGCTTGGCAACAGGGAGCCGCACAGATACGCAGTATTTT
CDR3: CASSLATGSRTDTQYF

D: .
V: TRBV6-2/TRBV6-3
J: TRBJ2-7
size: .
DNA: TGTGCCAGCAGTTACTCGACCGGGGACACGTACGAGCAGTACTTC
CDR3: CASSYSTGDTYEQYF

D: .
V: TRBV28
J: TRBJ2-7
size: .
DNA: TGTGCCAGCATCAGGGACACATACCACGAGCAGTACTTC
CDR3: CASIRDTYHEQYF

D: .
V: TRBV11-2
J: TRBJ2-3
size: few
DNA: TGTGCCAGCAGCTTAGTCCAGGGATCGAGGACAGATACGCAGTATTTT
CDR3: CASSLVQGSRTDTQYF

D: TRBD2
V: TRBV4-3
J: TRBJ2-7
size: .
DNA: TGCGCCAGCAGCCAAGATTCGGCTAGCGGGAGTTACGAGCAGTACTTC
CDR3: CASSQDSASGSYEQYF

D: .
V: TRBV20-1
J: TRBJ1-5
size: .
DNA: TGCAGTGCAAGTGGCGGGGCGGAGAATCAGCCCCAGCATTTT
CDR3: CSASGGAENQPQHF

D: .
V: TRBV7-9
J: TRBJ1-1
size: .
DNA: TGTGCCAGCAGCGCGATATTGAACACTGAAGCTTTCTTT
CDR3: CASSAILNTEAFF

D: .
V: TRBV5-1
J: TRBJ2-7
size: .
DNA: TGCGCCAGCAGCTTGTCGGGGGAGCCGACCTACGAGCAGTACTTC
CDR3: CASSLSGEPTYEQYF

D: .
V: TRBV7-3
J: TRBJ1-2
size: .
DNA: TGTGCCAGCAGCTTAACGGACAGCCCTAACTATGGCTACACCTTC
CDR3: CASSLTDSPNYGYTF

D: .
V: TRBV10-2
J: TRBJ2-1
size: .
DNA: TGCGCCAGTACCCTTAGCGGCCCCTCCTACAATGAGCAGTTCTTC
CDR3: CASTLSGPSYNEQFF

D: TRBD2
V: TRBV5-1
J: TRBJ2-5
size: .
DNA: TGCGCCAGCAGCAGGACTGGGACTAGCGGGAGGGAAGGGAAAGAGACCCAGTACTTC
CDR3: CASSRTGTSGREGKETQYF

D: .
V: TRBV28
J: TRBJ2-3
size: .
DNA: TGTGCCAGCGCGTACGGGTTCACAGATACGCAGTATTTT
CDR3: CASAYGFTDTQYF

D: TRBD2
V: TRBV7-2
J: TRBJ2-3
size: .
DNA: TGTGCCAGCAGCCTCCGACTAGCGTACACAGATACGCAGTATTTT
CDR3: CASSLRLAYTDTQYF

D: .
V: TRBV25-1
J: TRBJ2-1
size: .
DNA: TGTGCCAGCACCGGGGTTAATTACAATGAGCAGTTCTTC
CDR3: CASTGVNYNEQFF